This TCR beta chain was obtained from a study of blood T cells in healthy people across ages. About the research overall: Capture via template switching afforded approximately one barcoded beta molecule per two T cells. The study, taken as a whole, reports: Naive and antigen-experienced cells were not separated, limiting conclusive comparison.

V was trimmed by 1 base and J by 6 bases, leaving 10 bases between them. The CDR3 totals 14 residues. Per the germline V gene, CDR1 is SGHTA and CDR2 is FQGNSA. The sample holds a few counts of this clonotype. No antigen is known for it. The second PCR ran roughly 6 to 11 cycles with a sample-barcoded 5' primer and J-beta primers. Every cDNA was tagged by a template-switch adaptor with 12 random nucleotides. In TCRdb, the 5' RACE reads were re-called with MiXCR into one record per CDR3 protein. The data hold more than 650,000 distinct CDR3 sequences, with roughly 26% observed a single time. These sequences were also reported in another study, on T cells of mothers and their children. Turning to that study: Three healthy Caucasian mothers, along with their six children, served as the donors.

This TCR was recovered from a boy aged 10-17 years in good health. This chain uses TRBV7-2 with TRBJ2-4, with D unresolved. Sequencing was performed on blood. In DNA, the CDR3 is TGTGCCAGCAGCTTAGGCCTGGAAGGAAACATTCAGTACTTC. Encoded protein: CASSLGLEGNIQYF. Together with reference TRBV7-2 and TRBJ2-4, the CDR3 gives the full variable domain: GAGVSQSPSNKVTEKGKDVELRCDPISGHTALYWYRQSLGQGLEFLIYFQGNSAPDKSGLPSDRFSAERTGGSVSTLTIQRTQQEDSAVYLCASSLGLEGNIQYFGAGTRLSVL.